The 29 T cell receptor beta chains listed next were all sequenced from one sample in a study of T cell responses to AZD1222 COVID-19 vaccine. Assay: immunoSEQ multiplex PCR; the TCRdb copy retains only in-frame clones and omits some. The table records 35,000 or so clones, roughly nine tenths of them present only once. This specimen consisted of peripheral blood, obtained on day 0 of AZD1222 vaccination. The receptor source for this set is an adult in good health.

The J gene is TRBJ2-1, the V gene TRBV19; 9 positions match TRBD1. The CDR3 covers 15 residues. Germline V gives CDR1 LNHDA, CDR2 SQIVND (reference sequence). V was clipped by 5 bases and J by 6 bases; unmatched bases: 8. CDR3 nucleotide sequence: TGTGCCAGTAGTCCCGGGACAGGGAATAGCAATGAGCAGTTCTTC. Its protein product is CASSPGTGNSNEQFF.

This chain links TRBV7-7 with TRBJ2-3; 13 positions agree with TRBD2. Trimming removed 5 bases from V and 1 base from J; junction bases left unmatched: 6. Looked up from germline, CDR1 is SSHAT and CDR2 is FNYEAQ (reference sequence). The CDR3 covers 17 residues. The CDR3 reads CASSKGLAGIRTDTQYF. CDR3 coding DNA: TGTGCCAGCAGCAAGGGACTAGCGGGGATTCGCACAGATACGCAGTATTTT.

V usage is TRBV5-5 and J usage is TRBJ1-1; 12 bases match TRBD1. CDR3 length: 16 amino acids. V dropped 10 bases and J dropped 4; count of bases not matched to a gene: 14. Germline V gene sequence: CDR1 SGHKS, CDR2 YYEKEE (reference sequence). The CDR3 DNA sequence: TGTGCCGTCCATAGGGGGACAGGGGGCGACAGCACTGAAGCTTTCTTT. Its translation is CAVHRGTGGDSTEAFF.

The chain combines TRBV28 with TRBJ2-7, with D perhaps matching TRBD2 (8 bases). V was clipped by 6 bases and J by 6 bases, with 21 bases between them. This CDR3 is 15 amino acids long. Germline-derived CDR1 and CDR2 are MDHEN and SYDVKM. Written as DNA, the CDR3 is TGTGCCAGCAGCTCTTCGGGACTAGGGGGCGGCGAGCAGTACTTC. Its protein product is CASSSSGLGGGEQYF.

V is TRBV20-1 and J is TRBJ2-7, with D uncertain. Germline CDR1 and CDR2: DFQATT and SNEGSKA (reference sequence). Trimming stripped 3 bases from V and 1 base from J, with 7 bases between. This CDR3 region has 12 residues. CDR3 region: CSASSASYEQYF. The CDR3 DNA reads as TGCAGTGCTAGTTCGGCTTCCTACGAGCAGTACTTC.

The V and J genes are TRBV18 and TRBJ1-2; D is unresolved. CDR1 and CDR2 (germline): KGHSH, LQKENI. The CDR3 is 14 amino acids. V was shortened by 2 bases and J by 8 bases, with 15 bases between the two germline ends. CDR3 amino acids: CASSPNGREGGYTF. The CDR3 nucleotides read TGTGCCAGCTCACCAAATGGGAGGGAAGGAGGCTACACCTTC.

The chain couples TRBV6-7 to TRBJ1-5, with 7 bases aligning to TRBD1. TRBV6-7 is placed among ORFs of uncertain function. V trimming: 1 base; J trimming: 0 bases; junction bases outside the gene matches: 6. This CDR3 region has 17 residues. This chain's CDR3 is CASSYLGQRYSNQPQHF. The CDR3 region has the DNA TGTGCCAGCAGTTACTTGGGACAGAGGTATAGCAATCAGCCCCAGCATTTT.

The rearrangement uses TRBV7-3 and TRBJ2-2; the D is unclear. The V end lost 4 bases, the J end lost 4 bases, and 10 bases lay between the germline ends. The CDR3 totals 14 residues. CDR1 and CDR2 from the germline V gene are SGHTA and FQGTGA. As DNA, the CDR3 is TGTGCCAGCAGCTATATTCCCCGCACCGGGGAGCTGTTTTTT. The encoded protein is CASSYIPRTGELFF. Looking up the rest from reference TRBV7-3 and TRBJ2-2 gives the full variable domain: GAGVSQTPSNKVTEKGKYVELRCDPISGHTALYWYRQSLGQGPEFLIYFQGTGAADDSGLPNDRFFAVRPEGSVSTLKIQRTERGDSAVYLCASSYIPRTGELFFGEGSRLTVL.

This clone showed up just a few times. This chain uses TRBV6-6 with TRBJ1-5; D remains unclear. V gave up 6 bases and J gave up 0 bases, with 12 bases separating them. CDR1 is MNHNY, CDR2 SVGAGI, per germline (reference sequence). The CDR3 is 15 amino acids. The CDR3 coding sequence is TGTGCCAGCAGCCCGACGCGGAATAGCAATCAGCCCCAGCATTTT. It yields the protein CASSPTRNSNQPQHF.

The chain couples TRBV5-1 to TRBJ2-7; 11 positions match TRBD1. Losses at the gene ends were 4 bases for V and 7 bases for J; bases not matched to a gene: 10. Germline CDR1 is SGHRS and CDR2 is YFSETQ. This CDR3 spans 15 amino acids. CDR3 in DNA: TGCGCCAGCAGCGATCCGGGACAGGGGGTGGGTGAGCAGTACTTC. This translates into CASSDPGQGVGEQYF.

This chain links TRBV3-1 (or the pseudogene TRBV3-2) with TRBJ2-7, with 7 bases fitting TRBD2. The CDR3 has 18 amino acids. Trimming cost V 0 bases and J 2 bases; bases outside gene matches: 13. The germline V gene encodes CDR1 LGHDT and CDR2 YNNKEL (reference sequence). The CDR3 nucleotides read TGTGCCAGCAGCCAAGAGGGATTCGGGCTAGCGGTTACCTACGAGCAGTACTTC. Protein sequence: CASSQEGFGLAVTYEQYF.

This chain connects TRBV12-5 to TRBJ1-6; TRBD1 is a possible D gene (6 bases). V was trimmed by 7 bases and J by 6 bases, leaving 19 bases between them. The CDR3 contains 16 residues. Germline loops: CDR1 LGHNT, CDR2 FRNRAP. The CDR3 protein is CASAPSNGGFNSPLHF. The CDR3 bases are TGTGCTAGTGCCCCTTCCAATGGGGGCTTTAATTCACCCCTCCACTTT.

The rearrangement links TRBV7-8 to TRBJ2-7, with unresolved D. Germline V CDR1 and CDR2: SGHVS, FQNEAQ. CDR3 size: 11 residues. Between the trimmed V and J ends, which lost 6 bases and 2 bases, there was a span of 5 bases. The CDR3 loop reads CASSLTYEQYF. For the CDR3, the DNA is TGTGCCAGCAGTCTCACCTACGAGCAGTACTTC.

The V call is TRBV2, the J call TRBJ1-1, with D unclear. Germline CDR1 and CDR2: SNHLY and FYNNEI. This CDR3 comprises 14 residues. Trimming removed 2 bases from V and 5 bases from J, with 12 bases in between. CDR3 bases: TGTGCCAGCAGTGAATTTGGGGTTTCGACTGAAGCTTTCTTT. Its protein product is CASSEFGVSTEAFF.

The chain has TRBV14 and TRBJ1-2; weak D call: TRBD1 (5 bases). Per the germline V gene, CDR1 is SGHDN and CDR2 is FVKESK. The CDR3 consists of 13 residues. Between the trimmed V and J ends, which lost 0 bases and 8 bases, there was a span of 10 bases. CDR3 DNA sequence: TGTGCCAGCAGCCAAGAATTCGCAGGGGGCTACACCTTC. Translation: CASSQEFAGGYTF.

The V gene is TRBV2, the J gene TRBJ2-1, with a possible D match to TRBD1 (5 bases). CDR3 length equals 14 residues. The germline V gene has CDR1 SNHLY and CDR2 FYNNEI. V was trimmed by 6 bases and J by 5 bases, leaving 14 bases between them. Here the CDR3 reads CASSPRGRDNEQFF. CDR3 nucleotide sequence: TGTGCCAGCAGCCCCCGCGGCAGGGACAATGAGCAGTTCTTC.

This clone was picked up a small number of times. The rearrangement links TRBV11-2 to TRBJ2-7; 7 positions match TRBD2. V gave up 5 bases and J gave up 6 bases; unmatched junction bases: 13. This CDR3 spans 15 amino acids. Looked up from germline, CDR1 is SGHAT and CDR2 is FQNNGV. The CDR3 bases are TGTGCCAGCAGCGGGAGGGGTGGAGGGGAGGCCGAGCAGTACTTC. Its protein is CASSGRGGGEAEQYF.

This chain connects TRBV6-4 to TRBJ2-6; D unclear. The CDR3 contains 17 residues. Germline loops: CDR1 MRHNA, CDR2 SNTAGT. Trimming removed 6 bases at V and 0 bases at J, with 15 bases between. Here the CDR3 DNA reads TGTGCCAGCAGCGCCTCGGATTATGACTCTGGGGCCAACGTCCTGACTTTC. It translates to CASSASDYDSGANVLTF.

This clone occurred once. The chain combines TRBV7-8 with TRBJ2-1, with 10 positions matching TRBD2. The CDR3 totals 16 residues. V dropped 4 bases and J dropped 9; count of bases not matched to a gene: 12. CDR1 is SGHVS and CDR2 is FQNEAQ in the germline V gene. The CDR3 DNA is TGTGCCAGCAGCTCCCTTAGCGGGGGGTCCCTCGGTGAGCAGTTCTTC. This sequence encodes CASSSLSGGSLGEQFF. Based on the CDR3 plus reference TRBV7-8 and TRBJ2-1, the full variable domain is GAGVSQSPRYKVAKRGQDVALRCDPISGHVSLFWYQQALGQGPEFLTYFQNEAQLDKSGLPSDRFFAERPEGSVSTLKIQRTQQEDSAVYLCASSSLSGGSLGEQFFGPGTRLTVL.

This chain uses TRBV7-2 with TRBJ2-1; D perhaps matches TRBD2 (6 bases). Trimming shortened V by 8 bases and J by 6 bases, and 11 bases separated the two germline ends. Germline V gene lookup returns CDR1 SGHTA and CDR2 FQGNSA. This CDR3 has 12 amino acids. Written as DNA, the CDR3 is TGTGCCAGCCGGGACTCCCGCAATGAGCAGTTCTTC. It yields the protein CASRDSRNEQFF.

The chain's CDR3 is CASSTAHFFLETQYF. Here the CDR3 DNA reads TGTGCCAGCAGCACGGCCCATTTCTTTCTTGAGACCCAGTACTTC. J is TRBJ2-5 and V is TRBV3-1 (or the pseudogene TRBV3-2); D uncertain. The CDR3 length is 15 residues. V was shortened by 5 bases and J by 5 bases, with 18 bases between the two germline ends. Germline assignment: CDR1 LGHDT and CDR2 YNNKEL (reference sequence).

J is TRBJ2-5 and V is TRBV28; D might be TRBD2 (6 bases). With 6 bases removed from V and 14 bases from J, the gap between germline ends came to 19 bases. The CDR3 sequence is 12 residues long. Germline CDR1 MDHEN, CDR2 SYDVKM. The CDR3 spells CASRSTGTGSYF. CDR3 nucleotides: TGTGCCAGCAGGAGTACCGGGACTGGGTCATACTTC.

The V gene is TRBV11-2, the J gene TRBJ2-3; TRBD2 aligns across 7 bases. V lost 5 bases, J lost 2 bases, and 13 bases stayed unmatched. CDR3 size: 17 residues. Per the germline V gene, CDR1 is SGHAT and CDR2 is FQNNGV. The CDR3 coding sequence is TGTGCCAGCAGCCATTACGGGGGGACCTCACTCACAGATACGCAGTATTTT. This translates into CASSHYGGTSLTDTQYF.

This sequence joins TRBV10-3 and TRBJ1-2; perhaps TRBD1 as D (5 bases). Germline CDR1 is ENHRY and CDR2 is SYGVKD. Deletions cut 9 bases from V and 4 bases from J, with 15 bases between. This CDR3 region has 13 residues. In nucleotides, the CDR3 is TGTGCCATTGGACCCGGGCAGGGCTATGGCTACACCTTC. This encodes CAIGPGQGYGYTF.

The chain combines TRBV3-1 (or the pseudogene TRBV3-2) with TRBJ2-7, with 10 bases matching TRBD1. The V and J ends lost 5 bases and 5 bases, in that order; junction bases with no gene match: 9. This CDR3 has 15 residues. Germline lookup yields CDR1 LGHDT and CDR2 YNNKEL (reference sequence). As DNA, the CDR3 is TGTGCCAGCAGCGACCCCGGGACAGGGGCACACGAGCAGTACTTC. Translation gives CASSDPGTGAHEQYF.

Only one count was recorded for this clone. The chain employs TRBV20-1 and TRBJ1-2, with D possibly being TRBD1 (5 bases). CDR1 is DFQATT, CDR2 SNEGSKA, per germline (reference sequence). The CDR3 contains 11 residues. With 6 bases removed from V and 7 bases from J, the gap between germline ends came to 12 bases. The CDR3 sequence is CSAGAGPGYTF. In DNA form, the CDR3 reads TGCAGTGCCGGGGCGGGACCTGGCTACACCTTC.

V usage is TRBV7-2 and J usage is TRBJ2-1; 12 nucleotides line up with TRBD2. The V segment lost 5 bases and the J segment 8 bases; nucleotides outside the gene matches: 7. The CDR3 runs to 15 residues. Germline CDR1 reads SGHTA; CDR2 reads FQGNSA. CDR3 sequence: CASSETSGSDYEQFF. DNA of the CDR3: TGTGCCAGCAGCGAGACTAGCGGGAGTGACTATGAGCAGTTCTTC.

The chain employs TRBV28 and TRBJ1-4, with D hard to call. Looked up from germline, CDR1 is MDHEN and CDR2 is SYDVKM. The CDR3 covers 13 residues. V shed 3 bases and J shed 8 bases, with 10 bases lying between them. The CDR3 spells CASSFRTREKLFF. Written as DNA, the CDR3 is TGTGCCAGCAGTTTCAGGACTCGGGAAAAACTGTTTTTT.

J is TRBJ2-2 and V is TRBV7-9; 7 nucleotides line up with TRBD1. The J segment lost 4 bases and the V segment lost 2 bases, leaving 13 bases of the junction unmatched. CDR3 length: 18 residues. In germline, CDR1 is SEHNR, CDR2 FQNEAQ (reference sequence). DNA of the CDR3: TGTGCCAGCAGCTTAAAAGGTTTGACAGGGCGCTTCACCGGGGAGCTGTTTTTT. As protein: CASSLKGLTGRFTGELFF.